This T cell receptor (beta chain) was captured in a study of cytomegalovirus exposure and HLA in healthy donors. Regarding this clone: Antigen specificity is unknown.

Findings of the study overall: The study labeled fewer than 200 TCR beta chains cytomegalovirus-associated.

The table came from immunoSEQ multiplex PCR; TCRdb's copy has only in-frame clones and leaves some out. The table has fewer than 250,000 clones, roughly 80% seen once. Trimming removed 5 bases at V and 2 bases at J, with 9 bases between. This CDR3 contains 13 residues. Looked up from germline, CDR1 is SGHVS and CDR2 is FQNEAQ. The receptor's source is a woman between 18 and 29 years old in good health and CMV-seronegative. The chain links TRBV7-8 to TRBJ2-5; either TRBD1 or TRBD2 may fit D (5 bases each). The sample was PBMCs. The CDR3 DNA reads as TGTGCCAGCAGCCGGGGCCCTCAAGAGACCCAGTACTTC. It encodes CASSRGPQETQYF.